A single sample is the source of the 14 T cell receptor beta chains below, sequenced in a study of T cell responses to AZD1222 COVID-19 vaccine. Some clones are missing from TCRdb's copy, which holds only in-frame ones; the method was immunoSEQ multiplex PCR. The sample includes approximately 100,000 clones, roughly 88% of them seen just once. The sample was peripheral blood, taken on day 0 of AZD1222 vaccination. Receptor source: an adult in good health.

The chain is built from TRBV25-1 and TRBJ1-2, with D tentatively TRBD1 (5 bases). This CDR3 region has 14 residues. With 6 bases removed from V and 2 bases from J, the gap between germline ends came to 13 bases. Looked up from germline, CDR1 is MGHDK and CDR2 is SYGVNS. The CDR3 DNA reads TGTGCCAGCAGCCGACCGGGACGGAACTATGGCTACACCTTC. Its translation is CASSRPGRNYGYTF.

Note on this clone: Mismatch with germline at one junction end may stem from a read error. J is TRBJ2-5 and V is TRBV7-7, with D perhaps TRBD1 (7 bases). CDR1 and CDR2 from the germline V gene are SSHAT and FNYEAQ (reference sequence). This CDR3 spans 14 amino acids. For the CDR3, the DNA is TGTGCTAGCAGCGTATCCCAGGGGGGTGGGACCCAGTACTTC. Its translation: CASSVSQGGGTQYF. The full variable domain, its missing parts supplied by reference TRBV7-7 and TRBJ2-5, is GAGVSQSPRYKVTKRGQDVTLRCDPISSHATLYWYQQALGQGPEFLTYFNYEAQPDKSGLPSDRFSAERPEGSISTLTIQRTEQRDSAMYRCASSVSQGGGTQYFGPGTRLLVL.

The chain couples TRBV6-5 to TRBJ1-5; 7 positions match TRBD1. This CDR3 contains 14 residues. Unmatched junction bases numbered 6, after V lost 6 bases and J lost 4 bases. Germline assignment: CDR1 MNHEY and CDR2 SVGAGI. CDR3 nucleotide sequence: TGTGCCAGCAGGCTCCAACAGGGGAATCAGCCCCAGCATTTT. This codes for CASRLQQGNQPQHF.

Remarks on this clone: Distinct nucleotide sequences in the sample also encode this CDR3. This chain links TRBV11-1 with TRBJ2-5; 7 nucleotides match TRBD1. The CDR3 extends over 14 amino acids. Germline values: CDR1 SGHAT, CDR2 FQDESV (reference sequence). V was clipped by 2 bases and J by 4 bases; unmatched bases: 4. CDR3 region: CASSLHRGAETQYF. In nucleotides, the CDR3 is TGTGCCAGCAGCTTACACAGGGGTGCAGAGACCCAGTACTTC.

The V and J genes are TRBV5-1 and TRBJ2-4; D may be TRBD1 or TRBD2 (5 bases each). The V and J ends lost 0 bases and 0 bases respectively, with 10 bases between them. Germline CDR1 is SGHRS and CDR2 is YFSETQ. The CDR3 extends over 16 amino acids. The DNA of the CDR3 is TGCGCCAGCAGCTTGGGACAGAGCGGAGCCAAAAACATTCAGTACTTC. Translating gives CASSLGQSGAKNIQYF.

The chain combines TRBV18 with TRBJ1-1; a weak D match, TRBD1 (5 bases). The V and J ends lost 0 bases and 4 bases respectively, with 12 bases between them. This CDR3 has 15 residues. CDR1 is KGHSH and CDR2 is LQKENI in the germline V gene. The CDR3 loop reads CASSPPIGGSTEAFF. In DNA, the CDR3 is TGTGCCAGCTCACCACCCATCGGGGGAAGCACTGAAGCTTTCTTT.

This clone was observed once. This sequence joins TRBV19 and TRBJ1-5, with D possibly TRBD1 on 5 matching bases. The germline V and J ends were trimmed by 2 bases and 2 bases, with 19 bases remaining between them. Per the germline V gene, CDR1 is LNHDA and CDR2 is SQIVND (reference sequence). The CDR3 is made up of 18 amino acids. The CDR3 DNA reads TGTGCCAGTAGTATACGGGGACCCGAACTGGCAGGCAATCAGCCCCAGCATTTT. This encodes CASSIRGPELAGNQPQHF. The variable domain in full, completed from reference TRBV19 and TRBJ1-5, reads DGGITQSPKYLFRKEGQNVTLSCEQNLNHDAMYWYRQDPGQGLRLIYYSQIVNDFQKGDIAEGYSVSREKKESFPLTVTSAQKNPTAFYLCASSIRGPELAGNQPQHFGDGTRLSIL.

V gene TRBV3-1 (or the pseudogene TRBV3-2) combines with J gene TRBJ2-3, with TRBD2 as a possible D gene (6 bases). Germline V gene data show CDR1 as LGHDT and CDR2 as YNNKEL (reference sequence). V was cut by 5 bases and J by 10 bases, with 13 bases left in between. This CDR3 region has 12 residues. The CDR3 nucleotides read TGTGCCAGCAGCTACAATCCGGGGGCGCAGTATTTT. Translating it yields CASSYNPGAQYF.

This clone was counted a single time. The V gene is TRBV7-9, the J gene TRBJ2-1; D not certain. Trimming pared 2 bases from V and 7 bases from J, leaving 9 bases between. CDR1 and CDR2 (germline): SEHNR, FQNEAQ (reference sequence). This CDR3 comprises 13 residues. The CDR3 sequence is CASSLPAMNEQFF. Here the CDR3 DNA reads TGTGCCAGCAGCTTACCAGCTATGAATGAGCAGTTCTTC.

The CDR3 coding sequence is TGTGCCAGCAGTCAGATCGGATATAATTCACCCCTCCACTTT. This gives the protein CASSQIGYNSPLHF. This chain joins TRBV7-3 and TRBJ1-6; D is undetermined. Germline V gene data show CDR1 as SGHTA and CDR2 as FQGTGA. V was shortened by 6 bases and J by 4 bases, with 10 bases between the two germline ends. The CDR3 extends over 14 amino acids.

The chain joins TRBV11-1 to TRBJ2-7, with TRBD1 matching over 9 bases. The CDR3 runs 14 residues. Per the germline V gene, CDR1 is SGHAT and CDR2 is FQDESV (reference sequence). V was pared by 5 bases and J by 5 bases, with 7 bases of the junction left unmatched. CDR3 region: CASSPPDRGHEQYF. The CDR3 DNA reads TGTGCCAGCAGCCCCCCGGACAGGGGTCACGAGCAGTACTTC.

This chain uses TRBV7-7 with TRBJ1-5, with D unresolved. Germline-derived CDR1 and CDR2 are SSHAT and FNYEAQ (reference sequence). The CDR3 sequence is 19 residues long. The ends were cut back, 1 base at V and 0 bases at J, with 19 bases in the middle. CDR3 amino acids: CASSLVPPWQVRSNQPQHF. The CDR3 DNA sequence: TGTGCCAGCAGCTTAGTACCCCCATGGCAGGTCCGTAGCAATCAGCCCCAGCATTTT.

This clone showed up just once. This rearrangement joins TRBV10-3 to TRBJ2-3; D might be TRBD1 or TRBD2, each matching 5 bases. This CDR3 comprises 14 residues. The V end lost 2 bases, the J end lost 1 base, and 7 bases lay between the germline ends. Per the germline V gene, CDR1 is ENHRY and CDR2 is SYGVKD. The CDR3 bases are TGTGCCATCAGTGAGCAGGGAGGCACAGATACGCAGTATTTT. Translated: CAISEQGGTDTQYF.

The rearrangement joins TRBV10-2 to TRBJ2-7; D unresolved. CDR1 and CDR2 (germline): WSHSY, SAAADI. Trimming took 6 bases from V and 3 from J, leaving 15 bases between them. The CDR3 has 14 residues. The CDR3 region has the DNA TGCGCCAGCAGCTCTTGGGTCAGACTCTACGAGCAGTACTTC. Residues: CASSSWVRLYEQYF.